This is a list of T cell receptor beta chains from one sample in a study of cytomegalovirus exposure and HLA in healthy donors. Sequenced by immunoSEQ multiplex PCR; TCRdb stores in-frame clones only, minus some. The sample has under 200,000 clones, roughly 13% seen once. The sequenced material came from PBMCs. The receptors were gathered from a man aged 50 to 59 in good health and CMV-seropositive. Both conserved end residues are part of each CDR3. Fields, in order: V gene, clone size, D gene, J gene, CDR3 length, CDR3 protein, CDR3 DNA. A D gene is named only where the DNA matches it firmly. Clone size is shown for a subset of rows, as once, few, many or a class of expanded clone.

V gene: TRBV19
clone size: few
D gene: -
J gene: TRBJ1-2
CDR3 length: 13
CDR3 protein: CASSIQGRDGYTF
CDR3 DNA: TGTGCCAGTAGTATACAGGGGAGGGATGGCTACACCTTC

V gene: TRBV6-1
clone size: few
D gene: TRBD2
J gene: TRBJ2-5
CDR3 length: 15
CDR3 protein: CASSGLAGGRETQYF
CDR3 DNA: TGTGCCAGCAGTGGACTAGCGGGGGGGCGTGAGACCCAGTACTTC

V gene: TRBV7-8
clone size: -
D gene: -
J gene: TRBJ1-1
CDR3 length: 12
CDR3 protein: CASSQRGTEAFF
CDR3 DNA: TGTGCCAGCAGCCAAAGGGGCACTGAAGCTTTCTTT

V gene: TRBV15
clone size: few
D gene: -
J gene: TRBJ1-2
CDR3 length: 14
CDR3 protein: CATSRAGPGNGYTF
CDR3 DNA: TGTGCCACCAGCAGAGCCGGACCGGGGAACGGCTACACCTTC

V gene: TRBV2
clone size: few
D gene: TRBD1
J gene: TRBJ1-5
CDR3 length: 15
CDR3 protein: CASRLQGAVNQPQHF
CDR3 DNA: TGTGCCAGCAGGCTACAGGGGGCGGTCAATCAGCCCCAGCATTTT

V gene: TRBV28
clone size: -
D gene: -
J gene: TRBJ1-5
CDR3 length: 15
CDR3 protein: CASSFEGDSNQPQHF
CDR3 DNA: TGTGCCAGCAGTTTCGAGGGTGATAGCAATCAGCCCCAGCATTTT

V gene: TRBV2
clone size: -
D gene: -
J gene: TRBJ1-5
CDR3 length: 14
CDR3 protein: CASSEGARNQPQHF
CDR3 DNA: TGTGCCAGCAGTGAAGGGGCCAGAAATCAGCCCCAGCATTTT

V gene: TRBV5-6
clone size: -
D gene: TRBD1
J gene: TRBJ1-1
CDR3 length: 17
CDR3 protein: CASSLGGTGGSGTEAFF
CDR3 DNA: TGTGCCAGCAGCTTGGGGGGGACAGGGGGCTCGGGCACTGAAGCTTTCTTT

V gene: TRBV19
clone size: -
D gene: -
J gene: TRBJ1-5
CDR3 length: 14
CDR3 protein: CASREGGGRQPQHF
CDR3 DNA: TGTGCCAGTAGGGAAGGGGGTGGTAGGCAGCCCCAGCATTTT

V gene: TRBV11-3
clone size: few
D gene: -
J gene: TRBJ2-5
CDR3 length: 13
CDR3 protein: CASSLTYKETQYF
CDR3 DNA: TGTGCCAGCAGCTTAACGTACAAGGAGACCCAGTACTTC

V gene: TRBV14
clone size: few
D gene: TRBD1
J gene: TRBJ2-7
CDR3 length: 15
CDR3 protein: CASSQARTGGGEQYF
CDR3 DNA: TGTGCCAGCAGCCAAGCCAGGACAGGGGGCGGCGAGCAGTACTTC

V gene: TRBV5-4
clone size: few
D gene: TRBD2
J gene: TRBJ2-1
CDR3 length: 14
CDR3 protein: CASSLPSGNNEQFF
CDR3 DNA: TGTGCCAGCAGCTTGCCTAGCGGGAACAATGAGCAGTTCTTC

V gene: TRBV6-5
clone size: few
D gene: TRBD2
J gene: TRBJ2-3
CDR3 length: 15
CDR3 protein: CASSYGGGLTDTQYF
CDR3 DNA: TGTGCCAGCAGTTATGGCGGGGGGCTCACAGATACGCAGTATTTT

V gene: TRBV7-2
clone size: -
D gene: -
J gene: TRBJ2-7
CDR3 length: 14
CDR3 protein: CASSLLFSSYEQYF
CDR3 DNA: TGTGCCAGCAGCTTACTGTTTAGCTCCTACGAGCAGTACTTC

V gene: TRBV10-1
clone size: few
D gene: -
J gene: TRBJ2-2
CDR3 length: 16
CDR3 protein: CASSESIGANTGELFF
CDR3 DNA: TGCGCCAGCAGTGAGTCGATAGGGGCTAACACCGGGGAGCTGTTTTTT

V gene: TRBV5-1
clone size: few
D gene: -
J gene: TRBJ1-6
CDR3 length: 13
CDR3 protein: CASSQDFNSPLHF
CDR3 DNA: TGCGCCAGCAGCCAGGATTTTAATTCACCCCTCCACTTT

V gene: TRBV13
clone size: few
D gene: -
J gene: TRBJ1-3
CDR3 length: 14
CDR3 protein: CASTELGGGNTIYF
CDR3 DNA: TGTGCCAGCACGGAGCTGGGGGGGGGAAACACCATATATTTT

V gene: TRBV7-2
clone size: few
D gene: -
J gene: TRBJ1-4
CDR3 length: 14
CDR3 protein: CASSLGAWDEKLFF
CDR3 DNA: TGTGCCAGCAGCTTGGGGGCGTGGGATGAAAAACTGTTTTTT

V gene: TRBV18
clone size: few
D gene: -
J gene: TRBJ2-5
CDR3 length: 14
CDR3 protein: CASSPPNSQETQYF
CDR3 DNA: TGTGCCAGCTCACCACCTAACAGTCAAGAGACCCAGTACTTC

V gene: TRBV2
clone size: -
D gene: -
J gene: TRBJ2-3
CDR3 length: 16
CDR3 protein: CASRVNRVGDTDTQYF
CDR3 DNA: TGTGCCAGCAGGGTTAACAGGGTCGGGGACACAGATACGCAGTATTTT

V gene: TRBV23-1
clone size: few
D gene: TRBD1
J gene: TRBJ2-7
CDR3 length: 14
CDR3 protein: CASSPGQAKYEQYF
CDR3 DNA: TGCGCCAGCAGTCCGGGACAGGCTAAATACGAGCAGTACTTC

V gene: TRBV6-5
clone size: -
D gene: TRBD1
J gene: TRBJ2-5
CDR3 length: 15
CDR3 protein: CASSYATGARETQYF
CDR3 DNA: TGTGCCAGCAGTTACGCCACAGGGGCCCGGGAGACCCAGTACTTC

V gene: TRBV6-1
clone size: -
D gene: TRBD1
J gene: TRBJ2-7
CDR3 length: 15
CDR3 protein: CASSDGPGQGDEQYF
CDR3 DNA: TGTGCCAGCAGTGACGGTCCGGGACAGGGAGACGAGCAGTACTTC

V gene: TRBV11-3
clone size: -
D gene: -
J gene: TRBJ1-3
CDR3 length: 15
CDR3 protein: CASSADRISGNTIYF
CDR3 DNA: TGTGCCAGCAGCGCGGACAGAATCTCTGGAAACACCATATATTTT

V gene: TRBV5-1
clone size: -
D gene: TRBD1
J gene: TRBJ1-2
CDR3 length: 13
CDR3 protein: CASSQDRNYGYTF
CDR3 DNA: TGCGCCAGCAGCCAGGACAGGAACTATGGCTACACCTTC

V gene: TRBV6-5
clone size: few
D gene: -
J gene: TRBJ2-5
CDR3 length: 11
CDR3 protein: CASIRGETQYF
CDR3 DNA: TGTGCCAGCATTAGGGGTGAGACCCAGTACTTC

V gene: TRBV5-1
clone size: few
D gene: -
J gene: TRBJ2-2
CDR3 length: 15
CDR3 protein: CASSNTGTYTGELFF
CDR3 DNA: TGCGCCAGCAGCAACACCGGGACATACACCGGGGAGCTGTTTTTT

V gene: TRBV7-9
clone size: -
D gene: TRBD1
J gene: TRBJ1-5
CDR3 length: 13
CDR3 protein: CASSPTGDQPQHF
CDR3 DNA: TGTGCCAGCAGCCCGACAGGGGATCAGCCCCAGCATTTT

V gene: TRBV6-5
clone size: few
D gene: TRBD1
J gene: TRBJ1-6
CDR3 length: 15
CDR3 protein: CASSLGGAYNSPLHF
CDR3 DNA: TGTGCCAGCAGTTTAGGGGGCGCCTATAATTCACCCCTCCACTTT

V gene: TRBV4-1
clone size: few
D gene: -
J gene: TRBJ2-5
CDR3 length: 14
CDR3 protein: CASSQDERQETQYF
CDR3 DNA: TGCGCCAGCAGCCAAGATGAGAGGCAAGAGACCCAGTACTTC

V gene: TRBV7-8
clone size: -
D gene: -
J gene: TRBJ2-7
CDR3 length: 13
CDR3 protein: CASSYNPGIEQYF
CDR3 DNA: TGTGCCAGCAGCTACAATCCAGGGATCGAGCAGTACTTC

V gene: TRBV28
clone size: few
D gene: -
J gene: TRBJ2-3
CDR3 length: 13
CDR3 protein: CASGGSRFGTQYF
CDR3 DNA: TGTGCCAGCGGAGGGAGTCGGTTTGGAACGCAGTATTTT

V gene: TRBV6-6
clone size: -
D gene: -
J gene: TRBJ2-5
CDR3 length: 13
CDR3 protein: CASNRGAGETQYF
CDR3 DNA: TGTGCCAGCAACCGGGGGGCTGGGGAGACCCAGTACTTC

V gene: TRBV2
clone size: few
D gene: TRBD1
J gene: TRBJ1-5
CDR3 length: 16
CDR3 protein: CASSEPGQGPNQPQHF
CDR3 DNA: TGTGCCAGCAGTGAACCGGGACAGGGACCGAATCAGCCCCAGCATTTT

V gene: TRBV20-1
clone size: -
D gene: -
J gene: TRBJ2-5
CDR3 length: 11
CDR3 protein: CSGPRHETQYF
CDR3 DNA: TGCAGTGGACCTCGACATGAGACCCAGTACTTC

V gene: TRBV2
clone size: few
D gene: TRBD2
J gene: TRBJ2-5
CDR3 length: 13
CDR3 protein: CASSGEGRETQYF
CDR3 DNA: TGTGCCAGCAGCGGGGAGGGGAGAGAGACCCAGTACTTC

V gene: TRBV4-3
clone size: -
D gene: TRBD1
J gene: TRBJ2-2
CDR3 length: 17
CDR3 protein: CASSQESNRGVTGELFF
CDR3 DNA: TGCGCCAGCAGCCAAGAGTCTAACAGGGGGGTCACCGGGGAGCTGTTTTTT

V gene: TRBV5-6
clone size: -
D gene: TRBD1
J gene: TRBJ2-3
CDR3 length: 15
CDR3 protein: CASSFGQGRTDTQYF
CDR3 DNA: TGTGCCAGCAGCTTCGGACAGGGGCGCACAGATACGCAGTATTTT

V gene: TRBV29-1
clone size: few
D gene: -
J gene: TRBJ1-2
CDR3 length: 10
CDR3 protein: CSVGGYGYTF
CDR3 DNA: TGCAGCGTTGGCGGCTATGGCTACACCTTC

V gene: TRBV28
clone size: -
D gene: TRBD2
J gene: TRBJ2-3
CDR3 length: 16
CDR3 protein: CASSQGLAGVTDTQYF
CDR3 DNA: TGTGCCAGCAGCCAGGGACTAGCGGGGGTTACAGATACGCAGTATTTT

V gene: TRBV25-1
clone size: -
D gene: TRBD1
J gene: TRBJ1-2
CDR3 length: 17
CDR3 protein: CASSDLGPRDSNYGYTF
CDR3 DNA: TGTGCCAGCAGTGATCTCGGCCCCAGGGACAGCAACTATGGCTACACCTTC

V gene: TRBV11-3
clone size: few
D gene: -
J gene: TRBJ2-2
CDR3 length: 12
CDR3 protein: CASSTKTGELFF
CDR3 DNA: TGTGCCAGCAGCACAAAAACCGGGGAGCTGTTTTTT

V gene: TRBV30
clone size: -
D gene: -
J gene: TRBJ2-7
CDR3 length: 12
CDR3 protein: CAWSDKPYEQYF
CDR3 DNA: TGTGCCTGGTCGGACAAGCCGTACGAGCAGTACTTC

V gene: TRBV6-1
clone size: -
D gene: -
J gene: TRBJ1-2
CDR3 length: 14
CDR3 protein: CASSEWRERNGYTF
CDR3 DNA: TGTGCCAGCAGTGAGTGGAGGGAACGGAATGGCTACACCTTC

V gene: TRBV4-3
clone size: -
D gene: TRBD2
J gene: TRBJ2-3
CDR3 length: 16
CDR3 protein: CASSHELAGGPDTQYF
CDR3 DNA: TGCGCCAGCAGCCACGAACTAGCGGGGGGGCCAGATACGCAGTATTTT

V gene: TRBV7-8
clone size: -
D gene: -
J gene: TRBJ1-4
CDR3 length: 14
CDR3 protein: CASSLVQGNEKLFF
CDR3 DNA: TGTGCCAGCAGCTTAGTCCAGGGGAATGAAAAACTGTTTTTT

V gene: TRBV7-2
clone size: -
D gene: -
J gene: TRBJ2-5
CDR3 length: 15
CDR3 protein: CASSFPFLAGKTQYF
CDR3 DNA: TGTGCCAGCAGCTTCCCGTTTTTAGCCGGAAAGACCCAGTACTTC

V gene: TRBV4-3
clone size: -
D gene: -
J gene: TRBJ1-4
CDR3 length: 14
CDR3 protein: CASSQRGGNEKLFF
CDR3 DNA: TGCGCCAGCAGCCAGAGAGGGGGAAATGAAAAACTGTTTTTT

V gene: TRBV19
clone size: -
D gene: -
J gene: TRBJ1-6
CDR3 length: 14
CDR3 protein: CASSTDTYNSPLHF
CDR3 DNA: TGTGCCAGTAGTACGGACACCTATAATTCACCCCTCCACTTT

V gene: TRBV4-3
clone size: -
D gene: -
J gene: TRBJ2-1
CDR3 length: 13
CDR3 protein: CASSPSEYNEQFF
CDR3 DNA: TGCGCCAGCAGCCCTTCGGAGTACAATGAGCAGTTCTTC

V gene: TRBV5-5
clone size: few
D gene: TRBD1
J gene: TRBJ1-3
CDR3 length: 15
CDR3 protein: CASSPGTASGNTIYF
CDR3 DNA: TGTGCCAGCAGCCCGGGGACAGCGTCCGGAAACACCATATATTTT

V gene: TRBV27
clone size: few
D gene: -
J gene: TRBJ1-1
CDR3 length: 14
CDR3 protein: CASSQPGRNPEAFF
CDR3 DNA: TGTGCCAGCAGCCAACCGGGAAGGAACCCTGAAGCTTTCTTT

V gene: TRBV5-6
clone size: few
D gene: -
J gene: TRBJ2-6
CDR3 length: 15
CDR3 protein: CASSLRDSGANVLTF
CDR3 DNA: TGTGCCAGCAGCTTGCGGGACTCTGGGGCCAACGTCCTGACTTTC

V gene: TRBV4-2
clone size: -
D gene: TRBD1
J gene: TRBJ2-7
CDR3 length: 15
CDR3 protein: CASSYTGTESNEQYF
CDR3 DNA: TGTGCCAGCAGCTACACAGGGACAGAAAGTAACGAGCAGTACTTC